The entry below gives a single T cell receptor (beta chain) sequence along with its context. Its specificity is not known. The data derive from a study of T cell responses to AZD1222 COVID-19 vaccine. The CDR3 is 14 residues long. The data were produced by immunoSEQ multiplex PCR, yet TCRdb's version contains in-frame clones alone and is incomplete. The profile shows around 120,000 clones, 92% of them singletons. Study-level points and caveats: Spike-specific TCR breadth rose after two AZD1222 doses, and depth rose as well. Only after the peak T cell response were repertoires sampled. Mapped onto spike, vaccine-associated CD4 TCRs spanned it and were dominant at 160-218 and 743-854. White British donors predominated, females outnumbered males, and clonal diversity was possibly underestimated.

This TCR came from an adult in good health. This sample comprised peripheral blood, obtained on day 0 of AZD1222 vaccination. This sequence joins TRBV12-2 and TRBJ1-1. TRBV12-2 is designated a pseudogene. CDR3 amino acids: CASRRLEYGTEAFF. The CDR3 DNA reads TGTGCAAGTCGCCGCTTAGAGTATGGGACTGAAGCTTTCTTT.